The 5 T cell receptor beta chains below were found in one sample sequenced in a study of cytomegalovirus exposure and HLA in healthy donors. It was with 60 Vbeta and 13 Jbeta primers that the PCR ran. Measured with immunoSEQ multiplex PCR; TCRdb has only the in-frame clones, and not every one. This sample's table has 150,000 to 200,000 clones. What was sequenced was PBMCs. The receptors shown here come from a woman aged 55 to 70 in good health and CMV-seronegative.

The V call is TRBV5-1, the J call TRBJ2-1; a weak D match, TRBD1 (5 bases). The CDR3 length is 15 residues. V dropped 3 bases and J dropped 2 bases, with 12 bases sitting between them. Germline-derived CDR1 and CDR2 are SGHRS and YFSETQ. For the CDR3, the DNA is TGCGCCAGCAGCTGGCAGGGTGGGGCCTACAATGAGCAGTTCTTC. It yields the protein CASSWQGGAYNEQFF.

This chain connects TRBV20-1 to TRBJ1-2; D is ambiguous. CDR1 DFQATT and CDR2 SNEGSKA come from the germline V gene (reference sequence). The CDR3 is 11 amino acids. Trimming removed 3 bases from V and 1 base from J, with 3 bases in between. CDR3 DNA: TGCAGTGCTAGTATTAACTATGGCTACACCTTC. Its translation is CSASINYGYTF.

V usage is TRBV7-2 and J usage is TRBJ2-7, with 7 bases that match TRBD1. Trimming cost V 1 base and J 3 bases; bases outside gene matches: 12. Germline V CDR1 and CDR2: SGHTA, FQGNSA. The CDR3 contains 17 residues. CDR3 nucleotide sequence: TGTGCCAGCAGCTTAGAGGGGGCGCACAACGGTTTCTACGAGCAGTACTTC. This gives the protein CASSLEGAHNGFYEQYF.

The gene calls are TRBV7-2 and TRBJ2-3; D unclear. The V gene lost 0 bases and the J gene lost 3 bases, with 7 bases spanning the gap. CDR1 and CDR2 (germline): SGHTA, FQGNSA. There are 14 residues in the CDR3. The DNA for the CDR3 is TGTGCCAGCAGCTTAGCGCCCGCGACAGATACGCAGTATTTT. Translating it yields CASSLAPATDTQYF.

The rearrangement links TRBV2 to TRBJ2-3; TRBD2 might be the D (7 bases). The germline V gene encodes CDR1 SNHLY and CDR2 FYNNEI. Trimming removed 0 bases at V and 2 bases at J, with 12 bases between. The CDR3 length is 16 residues. The CDR3 DNA is TGTGCCAGCAGTGAAGCGGGGGGGGCCACCACAGATACGCAGTATTTT. Translating gives CASSEAGGATTDTQYF.